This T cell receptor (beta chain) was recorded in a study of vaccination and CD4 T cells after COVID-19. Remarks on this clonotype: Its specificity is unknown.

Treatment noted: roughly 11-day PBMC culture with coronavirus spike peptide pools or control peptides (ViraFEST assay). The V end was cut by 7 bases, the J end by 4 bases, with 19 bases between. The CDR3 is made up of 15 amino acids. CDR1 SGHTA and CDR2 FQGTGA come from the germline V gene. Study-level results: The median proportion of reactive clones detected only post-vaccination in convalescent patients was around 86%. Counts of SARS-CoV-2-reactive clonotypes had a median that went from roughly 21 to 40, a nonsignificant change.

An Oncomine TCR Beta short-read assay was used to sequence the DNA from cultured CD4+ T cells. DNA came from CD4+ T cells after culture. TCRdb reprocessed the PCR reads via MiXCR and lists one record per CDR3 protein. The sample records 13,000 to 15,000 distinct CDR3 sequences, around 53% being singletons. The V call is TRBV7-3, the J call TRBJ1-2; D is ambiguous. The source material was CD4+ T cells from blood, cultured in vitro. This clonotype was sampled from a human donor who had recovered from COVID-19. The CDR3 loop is CASNPLGSSVYGYTF. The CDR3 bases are TGTGCCAGCAACCCCCTCGGCTCCTCGGTCTATGGCTACACCTTC.